This is a list of T cell receptor beta chains from one sample in a study of T cell changes during pregnancy in multiple sclerosis. Data came from immunoSEQ multiplex PCR; TCRdb stores just in-frame clones and leaves some out. The sample lists about 70,000 clones; nearly 95% were seen once. Here the sequenced sample was CD4+ T cells from peripheral blood mononuclear cells, taken after pregnancy. Receptors were obtained from a female donor with multiple sclerosis, enrolled in a pregnancy study. Both conserved end residues are part of each CDR3. The D gene is left open where the match is weak.

j_call d_call v_call cdr3_aa
TRBJ1-5 . TRBV5-5 CASSLSTGAQPQHF
TRBJ1-5 TRBD1 TRBV5-8 CASSLRTGQGIQPQHF
TRBJ1-2 . TRBV4-2 CASSQEMTGAYGYTF
TRBJ1-6 TRBD1 TRBV10-1 CAAGGDRPRYSPLHF
TRBJ1-5 . TRBV5-6 CASSFGTGQDQPQHF
TRBJ2-5 TRBD2 TRBV5-1 CASSLRLAGQETQYF
TRBJ2-5 TRBD1 TRBV27 CASSPRQGDQETQYF
TRBJ2-1 TRBD2 TRBV6-1 CASTSSGRNNEQFF
TRBJ2-3 TRBD2 TRBV15 CATRGRLAGGPVDTQYF
TRBJ2-2 TRBD2 TRBV30 CAWRGRAGELFF
TRBJ1-1 TRBD1 TRBV6-6 CASSYSPGQGWTEAFF
TRBJ2-7 . TRBV7-9 CASSWGDIYEQYF
TRBJ2-5 TRBD2 TRBV5-1 CATRFGLAEETQYF
TRBJ2-1 TRBD2 TRBV7-8 CASSFGGSSYNEQFF
TRBJ2-1 . TRBV5-1 CASSLAELASYNEQFF
TRBJ1-2 . TRBV19 CASSFQGNSYGYTF
TRBJ2-2 TRBD1 TRBV28 CASLGQGATGELFF
TRBJ1-1 . TRBV5-8 CASSLLDGGAIAFF
TRBJ2-3 . TRBV9 CASSHREGGTDTQYF
TRBJ2-2 TRBD1 TRBV11-3 CASSLGQGPGELFF
TRBJ1-3 . TRBV5-1 CASSGTSSGNTIYF
TRBJ1-2 TRBD1 TRBV6-5 CASRQGSNGYTF
TRBJ1-2 . TRBV27 CASSLSQGWYGYTF
TRBJ2-2 . TRBV5-5 CASSLEGSGGELFF
TRBJ2-2 TRBD1 TRBV5-1 CASSPMGQTNTGELFF
TRBJ2-1 TRBD1 TRBV7-9 CASSSGQGNYNEQFF
TRBJ2-5 TRBD1 TRBV5-8 CASSLYRGVGTQYF
TRBJ1-2 . TRBV20-1 CSASSPALATF
TRBJ1-1 . TRBV5-1 CASSSGGSFEAFF
TRBJ2-2 TRBD2 TRBV7-7 CASSQLAGANTGELFF
TRBJ2-7 . TRBV6-1 CASSATGISYEQYF
. TRBD2 TRBV6-5 CASSWGLAGNYEQYF
TRBJ2-3 TRBD1 TRBV7-9 CASSLEGQGWSDTQYF
TRBJ1-2 TRBD1 TRBV18 CASSPGQVGYGYTF
TRBJ1-1 . TRBV6-1 CASSEAGPTEAFF
TRBJ2-1 TRBD2 TRBV27 CASSQFRLSGGNEQFF
TRBJ2-6 TRBD1 TRBV5-1 CASSTGTGAGANVLTF
TRBJ2-1 . TRBV9 CASSVYPDAGEQFF
TRBJ1-5 . TRBV6-6 CASSPPGKQPQHF
TRBJ2-6 . TRBV13 CASSPRRGSGANVLTF
TRBJ2-5 . TRBV11-2 CASSLESTGETQYF